This TCR beta chain came from a study of shared clonotypes between healthy human individuals. As concerns this clone: The target antigen is unknown.

Notes on the study in general: Non-shared clonotypes displayed generation probabilities falling below those of clonotypes present in all four donors.

Trimming cost V 2 bases and J 4 bases, with 8 bases left between them. The CDR3 length is 13 residues. Germline V CDR1 and CDR2: SNHLY, FYNNEI. Sequenced by immunoSEQ multiplex PCR; TCRdb stores in-frame clones only, minus some. The sample has about 1.4 million clones, roughly 96% seen once. This chain connects TRBV2 to TRBJ1-1; the D is unclear. The sample comprised naive CD4+ T cells sorted from blood. Subset: CD45RA+ positively selected. The TCR sequence derives from a young man in good health. As DNA, the CDR3 is TGTGCCAGCAGTGAAATGGCAGTCACTGAAGCTTTCTTT. This gives the protein CASSEMAVTEAFF.